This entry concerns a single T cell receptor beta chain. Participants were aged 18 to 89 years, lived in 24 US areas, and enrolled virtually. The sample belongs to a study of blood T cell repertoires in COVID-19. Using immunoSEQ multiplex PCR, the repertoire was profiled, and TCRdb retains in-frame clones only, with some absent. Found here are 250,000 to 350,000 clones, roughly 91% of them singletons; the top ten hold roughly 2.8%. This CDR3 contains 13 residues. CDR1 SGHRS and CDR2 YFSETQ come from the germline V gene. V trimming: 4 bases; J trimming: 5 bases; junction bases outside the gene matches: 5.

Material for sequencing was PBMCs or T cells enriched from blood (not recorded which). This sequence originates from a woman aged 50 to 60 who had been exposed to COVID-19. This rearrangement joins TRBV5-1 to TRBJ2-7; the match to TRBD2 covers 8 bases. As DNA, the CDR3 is TGCGCCAGCAGCCCCGGGCGGGGGGACGAGCAGTACTTC. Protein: CASSPGRGDEQYF.